This TCR beta chain was recorded in a study of neurological immune-mediated disorders. One entry per CDR3 protein, called by TCRdb with MiXCR from the 5' RACE reads. This sample yields over 65,000 distinct CDR3 sequences, of which around 9.9% are seen a single time; about 1.7% belongs to the top ten. Healthy controls consisted of blood bank volunteers in Maryland, USA. Germline CDR1 and CDR2: SGHRS and YFSETQ. V was cut by 4 bases and J by 3 bases, with 17 bases left in between. This CDR3 region has 15 residues. In its sample, this clonotype was seen many times. The receptor comes from a man aged 50 or older in good health. The sample taken for sequencing was PBMCs. The chain links TRBV5-1 to TRBJ2-7, with a possible D match to TRBD2 (6 bases). CDR3 sequence reads: CASSLRGDRLYEQYF. CDR3 DNA sequence: TGCGCCAGCAGCCTGCGGGGAGACAGACTCTACGAGCAGTACTTC.